The 15 T cell receptor beta chains in this list originate from one sample, sequenced in a study of shared clonotypes between healthy human individuals (dated by TCRdb to about 2020). CD8 naive samples consisted of CD45RO-negative cells that were positively selected for CCR7, yielding a CD45RA+CCR7+ population without TemRA cells. The library was generated by the immunoSEQ multiplex PCR assay. Drawn from immuneACCESS, this table holds only the in-frame rearrangements with V and J called that TCRdb kept. Clones are partly lost; checked studies trace under half to an unresolved V gene and leave the rest unexplained. Recorded for this sample are about 2.1 million clones; just over 90% of them occurred a single time. 1.5% to 2% of the sample goes to the ten largest clones. Sequenced sample: naive CD8+ T cells from PBMCs. The meaning of the sample's cell subset or site label: CD45RA+CCR7+. The receptors were gathered from a man aged 18 to 29 in good health. Some clones in this sample may be carry-over from other donors' samples.

The chain joins TRBV11-2 to TRBJ2-7; 8 nucleotides line up with TRBD2. The V and J ends lost 5 bases and 3 bases, in that order; junction bases with no gene match: 9. The CDR3 has 15 residues. Looked up from germline, CDR1 is SGHAT and CDR2 is FQNNGV. CDR3 loop: CASSTGTGGYYEQYF. CDR3 bases: TGTGCCAGCAGCACCGGTACGGGAGGGTACTACGAGCAGTACTTC.

The gene calls are TRBV16 and TRBJ1-1; the D gene is possibly TRBD1 (5 bases). CDR1 and CDR2 from the germline V gene are KGHSY and FQNENV. V was trimmed by 7 bases and J by 3 bases, leaving 21 bases between them. The CDR3 is made up of 16 amino acids. CDR3 in amino acids: CASTPGAGSIDTEAFF. DNA for the CDR3: TGTGCCAGCACCCCCGGGGCAGGCTCTATCGACACTGAAGCTTTCTTT.

The rearrangement links TRBV29-1 to TRBJ2-7; the match to TRBD1 covers 7 bases. With 6 bases clipped from V and 3 bases from J, the junction kept 8 bases outside the gene matches. The CDR3 spans 13 residues. Germline V lookup: CDR1 SQVTM, CDR2 ANQGSEA. DNA for the CDR3: TGCAGCGTCCAGGGGGTTAAGTTCTACGAGCAGTACTTC. As protein: CSVQGVKFYEQYF.

This chain joins TRBV5-8 and TRBJ2-7; D remains unclear. The V and J ends lost 0 bases and 1 base respectively, with 11 bases between them. This CDR3 region has 15 residues. Germline CDR1 reads SGHTS; CDR2 reads YDEGEE. CDR3 nucleotide sequence: TGTGCCAGCAGCTTGGGGTTCGGGTTTTCCTACGAGCAGTACTTC. The encoded protein is CASSLGFGFSYEQYF.

The genes are TRBV18 and TRBJ1-4, with unresolved D. The CDR3 is made up of 16 amino acids. From germline, CDR1 is KGHSH and CDR2 LQKENI. Trimming stripped 1 base from V and 6 bases from J, with 15 bases between. This CDR3 is CASSPRLEGVDEKLFF. The CDR3 bases are TGTGCCAGCTCACCACGTCTCGAGGGAGTGGATGAAAAACTGTTTTTT.

CDR3 DNA: TGTGCCAGCAGCCCCAGCGGGAAGTCCTACGAGCAGTACTTC. This codes for CASSPSGKSYEQYF. This chain joins TRBV9 and TRBJ2-7; 7 bases fit TRBD2. This CDR3 region has 14 residues. V was pared by 4 bases and J by 1 base, with 5 bases of the junction left unmatched. Germline lookup yields CDR1 SGDLS and CDR2 YYNGEE.

V gene TRBV9 combines with J gene TRBJ2-1, with a tentative D call TRBD2 (5 bases). This CDR3 is built from 18 residues. Germline V gives CDR1 SGDLS, CDR2 YYNGEE. V was shortened by 4 bases and J by 6 bases, with 26 bases between the two germline ends. The CDR3 region is CASSYPRVGNVAGNEQFF. CDR3 DNA: TGTGCCAGCAGCTACCCCCGGGTCGGAAACGTTGCGGGCAATGAGCAGTTCTTC.

Note on this clone: Other DNA sequences of this sample code for an identical CDR3. The chain joins TRBV11-1 to TRBJ2-5, with D maybe TRBD1 (6 bases). The germline V gene encodes CDR1 SGHAT and CDR2 FQDESV (reference sequence). The CDR3 is 15 residues long. V was pared by 5 bases and J by 5 bases, with 18 bases between. The CDR3 region has the DNA TGTGCCAGCAGCAAAAAAGGACAGTTTCAGGAGACCCAGTACTTC. Translation gives CASSKKGQFQETQYF.

V and J are TRBV13 and TRBJ2-1; D unclear. V was clipped by 0 bases and J by 2 bases, with 11 bases between them. The germline gives CDR1 PRHDT, CDR2 FYEKMQ (reference sequence). CDR3 length: 16 residues. CDR3 bases: TGTGCCAGCAGCTTAGGGAGGATTAGGGCCTACAATGAGCAGTTCTTC. It specifies CASSLGRIRAYNEQFF.

V is TRBV11-3 and J is TRBJ2-7, with D perhaps matching TRBD2 (6 bases). This CDR3 has 13 residues. Germline V CDR1 and CDR2: SGHNT, YENEEA. The V gene lost 4 bases and the J gene lost 3 bases, with 10 bases spanning the gap. CDR3 DNA sequence: TGTGCCAGCAGCTGGGGGGTCGGCTACGAGCAGTACTTC. Residues: CASSWGVGYEQYF.

J is TRBJ2-3 and V is TRBV14, with D possibly TRBD2 on 5 matching bases. Germline CDR1 SGHDN, CDR2 FVKESK. Trimming took 5 bases from V and 4 from J, leaving 10 bases between them. CDR3 length: 13 amino acids. CDR3 nucleotides: TGTGCCAGCAGCGTCGGACTGTCAGATACGCAGTATTTT. Its translation: CASSVGLSDTQYF.

This chain links TRBV7-9 with TRBJ2-1; D unclear. Trimming took off 4 bases at V and 7 bases at J, with 17 bases between the two ends. The V gene's germline CDR1 is SEHNR and CDR2 FQNEAQ (reference sequence). CDR3 length equals 15 residues. The CDR3: CASSSTPGFQNEQFF. In nucleotides, the CDR3 is TGTGCCAGCAGCTCTACGCCCGGTTTCCAAAATGAGCAGTTCTTC.

V is TRBV7-9 and J is TRBJ1-5; D call uncertain. The germline V gene encodes CDR1 SEHNR and CDR2 FQNEAQ (reference sequence). The ends were cut back, 3 bases at V and 3 bases at J, with 12 bases in the middle. The CDR3 extends over 15 amino acids. Here the CDR3 reads CASSFSHPLNQPQHF. The CDR3, as DNA: TGTGCCAGCAGCTTCTCCCATCCCCTCAATCAGCCCCAGCATTTT.

The chain couples TRBV6-1 to TRBJ1-5; D uncertain. Trimming pared 8 bases from V and 7 bases from J, leaving 15 bases between. The CDR3 sequence is 13 residues long. Germline CDR1 and CDR2: MNHNS and SASEGT. The CDR3 spells CASGLPESQPQHF. The DNA for the CDR3 is TGTGCCAGCGGCCTTCCGGAGAGCCAGCCCCAGCATTTT.

This sequence joins TRBV9 and TRBJ1-3; the D gene is possibly TRBD1 (5 bases). The CDR3 loop spans 14 amino acids. Germline CDR1 and CDR2: SGDLS and YYNGEE. V gave up 4 bases and J gave up 2 bases, with 10 bases separating them. The CDR3 is CASSSRGTGNTIYF. The CDR3 DNA reads as TGTGCCAGCAGCTCGAGGGGAACTGGAAACACCATATATTTT.